Each of the 14 T cell receptor beta chains below was sequenced from the same sample in a study of blood T cell repertoires in COVID-19. Data came from immunoSEQ multiplex PCR; TCRdb stores just in-frame clones and leaves some out. This sample has under 250,000 clones, with about 89% found just once. Sequences were obtained from peripheral blood. The receptors come from a woman aged 55 to 70 who had recovered from COVID-19.

The chain employs TRBV6-6 and TRBJ2-1; 7 nucleotides agree with TRBD1. With 8 bases clipped from V and 4 bases from J, the junction kept 2 bases outside the gene matches. The V gene's germline CDR1 is MNHNY and CDR2 SVGAGI (reference sequence). The CDR3 is 12 residues long. The CDR3 region has the DNA TGTGCCAGCCGACAGGGTTACAATGAGCAGTTCTTC. The encoded protein is CASRQGYNEQFF.

This sequence joins TRBV7-2 and TRBJ2-7; weak D call: TRBD2 (6 bases). V was cut by 4 bases and J by 4 bases, with 11 bases left in between. The CDR3 runs 13 residues. Looked up from germline, CDR1 is SGHTA and CDR2 is FQGNSA. CDR3 DNA: TGTGCCAGCAGCTCAATGGCGGGGTACGAGCAGTACTTC. Encoded protein: CASSSMAGYEQYF.

This sequence joins TRBV5-1 and TRBJ1-6, with TRBD1 identical over 8 bases. The CDR3 totals 16 residues. CDR1 and CDR2 from the germline V gene are SGHRS and YFSETQ. The junction had 4 bases not matched to a gene; V was cut back by 1 base and J by 4 bases. The CDR3 reads CASSLPRGPYNSPLHF. Here the CDR3 DNA reads TGCGCCAGCAGCTTGCCCAGGGGGCCGTATAATTCACCCCTCCACTTT.

This chain's CDR3 is CASASDSFTDTQYF. The DNA of the CDR3 is TGTGCCAGCGCCTCAGACAGCTTCACAGATACGCAGTATTTT. The chain couples TRBV6-5 to TRBJ2-3, with D possibly being TRBD1 (5 bases). In germline, CDR1 is MNHEY, CDR2 SVGAGI. CDR3 length: 14 amino acids. Trimming stripped 8 bases from V and 2 bases from J, with 14 bases between.

The chain uses TRBV6-5 and TRBJ1-6, with TRBD1 matching 7 bases. Germline values: CDR1 MNHEY, CDR2 SVGAGI. The ends lost 1 base at V and 5 bases at J; junction bases unmatched: 5. CDR3 length equals 16 residues. CDR3 sequence reads: CASSYFRGRHNSPLHF. As DNA, the CDR3 is TGTGCCAGCAGTTACTTCAGGGGGAGGCATAATTCACCCCTCCACTTT.

This chain joins TRBV7-2 and TRBJ1-5; D may be TRBD1 (6 bases). The V end was cut by 6 bases, the J end by 6 bases, with 21 bases between. The CDR3 is 16 amino acids. The germline gives CDR1 SGHTA, CDR2 FQGNSA. The CDR3 nucleotides are TGTGCCAGCAGTTATAGCCAGGGGATATTGAGTCAGCCCCAGCATTTT. Protein: CASSYSQGILSQPQHF. Full variable domain (remainder filled in from reference TRBV7-2 and TRBJ1-5): GAGVSQSPSNKVTEKGKDVELRCDPISGHTALYWYRQSLGQGLEFLIYFQGNSAPDKSGLPSDRFSAERTGGSVSTLTIQRTQQEDSAVYLCASSYSQGILSQPQHFGDGTRLSIL.

V gene TRBV28 combines with J gene TRBJ2-5; no firm D call. The V end lost 11 bases, the J end lost 0 bases, and 7 bases lay between the germline ends. CDR3 length: 11 residues. CDR1 and CDR2 from the germline V gene are MDHEN and SYDVKM. CDR3 bases: TGTGCCTCTTTCTACCAAGAGACCCAGTACTTC. Its protein product is CASFYQETQYF.

The V call is TRBV5-6, the J call TRBJ2-7; 10 nucleotides line up with TRBD1. The germline CDR1 and CDR2 sequences are SGHDT and YYEEEE. This CDR3 is 15 amino acids long. J was trimmed by 1 base and V by 6 bases; bases with no gene match: 7. The CDR3 sequence is CASTRDRGLSYEQYF. CDR3 nucleotides: TGTGCCAGCACCAGAGACAGGGGGCTTTCCTACGAGCAGTACTTC.

Comments on this clone: Other DNA sequences in this specimen translate into the identical CDR3. V and J are TRBV5-1 and TRBJ2-3, with 9 bases identical to TRBD1. There are 16 residues in the CDR3. J was trimmed by 3 bases and V by 4 bases; bases with no gene match: 9. Germline V CDR1 and CDR2: SGHRS, YFSETQ. CDR3 amino acids: CASSLIGQGSTDTQYF. Here the CDR3 DNA reads TGCGCCAGCAGCCTAATAGGACAGGGGAGTACAGATACGCAGTATTTT.

This rearrangement joins TRBV5-5 to TRBJ1-2; D gene uncertain. Germline CDR1 reads SGHKS; CDR2 reads YYEKEE (reference sequence). The CDR3 runs to 15 residues. Trimming shortened V by 2 bases and J by 6 bases, and 17 bases separated the two germline ends. The CDR3 region is CASSLSQAPVNGYTF. The CDR3, as DNA: TGTGCCAGCAGCTTAAGTCAGGCGCCGGTTAATGGCTACACCTTC.

About this clone itself: The junction departs from germline at one end; a sequencing error may be responsible. This chain connects TRBV20-1 to TRBJ2-4; D remains ambiguous. Germline CDR1 and CDR2: DFQATT and SNEGSKA (reference sequence). The CDR3 sequence is 11 residues long. The CDR3 sequence is CSAGYNGRWFF. DNA of the CDR3: TGCAGTGCTGGCTATAATGGGCGCTGGTTCTTC.

Only one count was recorded for this clone. CDR3: CASSLGQISYNEQFF. The CDR3 DNA reads as TGCGCCAGCAGCTTGGGGCAGATCTCCTACAATGAGCAGTTCTTC. V is TRBV5-1 and J is TRBJ2-1; D unresolved. The V end lost 0 bases, the J end lost 0 bases, and 7 bases lay between the germline ends. Per germline, CDR1 SGHRS and CDR2 YFSETQ. The CDR3 extends over 15 amino acids.

The V call is TRBV5-1, the J call TRBJ1-1; 10 bases are shared with TRBD1. CDR1 is SGHRS and CDR2 is YFSETQ in the germline V gene. The trim removed 3 bases at V and 3 bases at J, leaving 8 bases unmatched. This CDR3 region has 16 residues. The CDR3 here is CASSSIGQGDHTEAFF. In DNA form, the CDR3 reads TGCGCCAGCAGCTCGATCGGACAGGGGGACCACACTGAAGCTTTCTTT.

The chain employs TRBV7-3 and TRBJ2-1, with 7 bases fitting TRBD1. This CDR3 contains 16 residues. Germline V gene data show CDR1 as SGHTA and CDR2 as FQGTGA. Unmatched junction bases numbered 11, after V lost 4 bases and J lost 5 bases. CDR3 bases: TGTGCCAGCAGCTCCATAACCGAAGGGACAGACAATGAGCAGTTCTTC. This sequence encodes CASSSITEGTDNEQFF.